This passage covers 17 T cell receptor beta chains from one sample sequenced in a study of cytomegalovirus exposure and HLA in healthy donors. Both 60 Vbeta primers and 13 Jbeta primers went into the PCR. TCRdb's table, derived via immunoSEQ multiplex PCR, lists solely in-frame clones and lacks some. This table has fewer than 100,000 clones, 7.6% appearing once. The material sequenced was PBMCs. These receptors all come from a man aged 45 to 65 in good health and CMV-seronegative.

This clone was seen only a few times. The J gene is TRBJ2-7, the V gene TRBV6-4; 13 bases match TRBD2. Losses at the gene ends were 0 bases for V and 5 bases for J; bases not matched to a gene: 13. Germline values: CDR1 MRHNA, CDR2 SNTAGT. This CDR3 spans 19 amino acids. In nucleotides, the CDR3 is TGTGCCAGCAGTGACTCGACTAGTTCCAGACTAGCGGGAGGCCACGAGCAGTACTTC. Translation gives CASSDSTSSRLAGGHEQYF.

This clone was counted only a few times. The chain joins TRBV5-1 to TRBJ1-6, with 8 bases identical to TRBD1. The CDR3 is 17 residues long. Trimming at V came to 0 bases and at J to 7 bases, leaving 9 bases not matched to a gene. Germline V CDR1 and CDR2: SGHRS, YFSETQ. CDR3 region: CASSLAGQGALNSPLHF. DNA for the CDR3: TGCGCCAGCAGCTTGGCCGGGCAGGGGGCTCTGAATTCACCCCTCCACTTT.

The genes are TRBV18 and TRBJ2-1; TRBD2 agrees at 13 bases. V lost 5 bases to trimming and J lost 5 bases; unmatched junction nucleotides: 6. Germline V lookup: CDR1 KGHSH, CDR2 LQKENI. The CDR3 has 16 amino acids. This chain's CDR3 is CASSSGLAGVNNEQFF. Written as DNA, the CDR3 is TGTGCCAGCTCATCAGGACTAGCGGGAGTTAACAATGAGCAGTTCTTC.

The chain uses TRBV7-3 and TRBJ2-5, with 8 bases identical to TRBD2. The CDR3 runs 16 residues. Germline lookup yields CDR1 SGHTA and CDR2 FQGTGA. V was pared by 2 bases and J by 4 bases, with 9 bases of the junction left unmatched. The CDR3 reads CASSLGPGLEIETQYF. CDR3 bases: TGTGCCAGCAGCTTAGGTCCGGGACTAGAAATAGAGACCCAGTACTTC. The whole variable domain, filled in from reference TRBV7-3 and TRBJ2-5, reads GAGVSQTPSNKVTEKGKYVELRCDPISGHTALYWYRQSLGQGPEFLIYFQGTGAADDSGLPNDRFFAVRPEGSVSTLKIQRTERGDSAVYLCASSLGPGLEIETQYFGPGTRLLVL.

In its sample, this clone was seen a few times. This chain uses TRBV29-1 with TRBJ2-3; 14 bases are shared with TRBD2. CDR1 and CDR2 (germline): SQVTM, ANQGSEA. This CDR3 comprises 15 residues. V lost 6 bases and J lost 0; bases outside the gene matches: 2. CDR3 sequence reads: CSVGLAGASTDTQYF. DNA of the CDR3: TGCAGCGTGGGACTAGCGGGAGCGAGCACAGATACGCAGTATTTT.

The chain joins TRBV13 to TRBJ2-7; 8 bases agree with TRBD2. CDR1 and CDR2 from the germline V gene are PRHDT and FYEKMQ (reference sequence). V lost 5 bases, J lost 2 bases, and 2 bases stayed unmatched. The CDR3 spans 13 residues. Here the CDR3 reads CASSLTSAYEQYF. The CDR3, as DNA: TGTGCCAGCAGCCTGACTAGCGCCTACGAGCAGTACTTC.

This clone was seen a few times. The V and J genes are TRBV29-1 and TRBJ2-7, with TRBD1 matching 8 bases. J was trimmed by 5 bases and V by 7 bases; bases with no gene match: 16. The germline gives CDR1 SQVTM, CDR2 ANQGSEA. The CDR3 sequence is 15 residues long. As DNA, the CDR3 is TGCAGCGCTGCCGCTACAGGGGGACCCCTTAACGAGCAGTACTTC. This sequence encodes CSAAATGGPLNEQYF.

This clone was seen more than once but under ten times. The V call is TRBV7-2, the J call TRBJ2-3; no firm D call. The CDR3 is 16 amino acids. The ends were cut back, 2 bases at V and 0 bases at J, with 12 bases in the middle. Germline assignment: CDR1 SGHTA and CDR2 FQGNSA. CDR3 DNA sequence: TGTGCCAGCAGCTTACCCCCAGGCACTAGCACAGATACGCAGTATTTT. Its translation: CASSLPPGTSTDTQYF. The full variable domain, rest sourced from reference TRBV7-2 and TRBJ2-3, is GAGVSQSPSNKVTEKGKDVELRCDPISGHTALYWYRQSLGQGLEFLIYFQGNSAPDKSGLPSDRFSAERTGGSVSTLTIQRTQQEDSAVYLCASSLPPGTSTDTQYFGPGTRLTVL.

V is TRBV15 and J is TRBJ2-1; TRBD2 matches 12 bases. V lost 3 bases and J lost 0; bases outside the gene matches: 3. CDR3 length: 17 residues. Germline CDR1 is LNHNV and CDR2 is YYDKDF (reference sequence). DNA of the CDR3: TGTGCCACCAGCAGGACTAGCGGGGGCCTCTCCTACAATGAGCAGTTCTTC. Translation gives CATSRTSGGLSYNEQFF.

This clone was detected only a few times. The CDR3 reads CASSGGGTYGYTF. The CDR3 DNA follows: TGTGCCAGCAGTGGGGGGGGCACCTATGGCTACACCTTC. The genes are TRBV2 and TRBJ1-2; tentatively, D is TRBD1 (6 bases). V was trimmed by 4 bases and J by 4 bases, leaving 10 bases between them. CDR3 length: 13 residues. The germline V gene encodes CDR1 SNHLY and CDR2 FYNNEI.

The chain employs TRBV6-5 and TRBJ2-3; D ambiguous. The CDR3 contains 14 residues. Trimming removed 3 bases from V and 6 bases from J, with 13 bases in between. Germline CDR1 and CDR2: MNHEY and SVGAGI. The CDR3 sequence: CASSYAPGFDTQYF. CDR3 nucleotides: TGTGCCAGCAGTTATGCCCCGGGTTTTGATACGCAGTATTTT.

As for this clone: Other DNA sequences in this specimen translate into the identical CDR3. V gene TRBV29-1 combines with J gene TRBJ1-4, with a tentative D call TRBD1 (5 bases). V was cut by 7 bases and J by 4 bases, with 13 bases left in between. This CDR3 has 13 residues. The germline V gene has CDR1 SQVTM and CDR2 ANQGSEA. CDR3: CSASTVYNEKLFF. In DNA, the CDR3 is TGCAGCGCATCGACAGTCTATAATGAAAAACTGTTTTTT.

This chain connects TRBV15 to TRBJ2-3, with 8 bases fitting TRBD2. The CDR3 covers 18 residues. With 1 base clipped from V and 0 bases from J, the junction kept 9 bases outside the gene matches. Germline CDR1 reads LNHNV; CDR2 reads YYDKDF (reference sequence). The CDR3 sequence is CATSRANFPSGSTDTQYF. The DNA of the CDR3 is TGTGCCACCAGCAGAGCTAATTTCCCTAGCGGGAGCACAGATACGCAGTATTTT. The full variable domain, in which reference TRBV15 and TRBJ2-3 provide the parts outside the CDR3, is DAMVIQNPRYQVTQFGKPVTLSCSQTLNHNVMYWYQQKSSQAPKLLFHYYDKDFNNEADTPDNFQSRRPNTSFCFLDIRSPGLGDTAMYLCATSRANFPSGSTDTQYFGPGTRLTVL.

V gene TRBV18 combines with J gene TRBJ2-3; TRBD1 agrees at 7 bases. Germline CDR1 KGHSH, CDR2 LQKENI. This CDR3 region has 16 residues. The V segment lost 3 bases and the J segment 6 bases; nucleotides outside the gene matches: 12. In nucleotides, the CDR3 is TGTGCCAGCTCACCCTTTCAGGGGACAGACCTTGATACGCAGTATTTT. It encodes CASSPFQGTDLDTQYF.

This chain connects TRBV19 to TRBJ1-5; TRBD1 agrees at 7 bases. V trimming: 5 bases; J trimming: 3 bases; junction bases outside the gene matches: 4. Germline CDR1 reads LNHDA; CDR2 reads SQIVND (reference sequence). The CDR3 is made up of 14 amino acids. In DNA form, the CDR3 reads TGTGCCAGTAGTGCAACAGGGGACAATCAGCCCCAGCATTTT. Translation: CASSATGDNQPQHF.

This clone was seen more than once but under ten times. V and J are TRBV6-1 and TRBJ1-1; D is undetermined. V gave up 2 bases and J gave up 7 bases, with 14 bases separating them. The germline V gene has CDR1 MNHNS and CDR2 SASEGT. The CDR3 extends over 14 amino acids. The CDR3 nucleotides read TGTGCCAGCAGTGAACGGGGTCTAGTGGTTGAAGCTTTCTTT. This encodes CASSERGLVVEAFF.

This clone was observed a handful of times. J is TRBJ1-1 and V is TRBV11-2, with D perhaps matching TRBD1 (6 bases). There are 15 residues in the CDR3. The ends were cut back, 2 bases at V and 13 bases at J, with 23 bases in the middle. Germline V gene sequence: CDR1 SGHAT, CDR2 FQNNGV. The CDR3 region has the DNA TGTGCCAGCAGCTTACGACAGGCGGCTAGTAGGGAGGGTTTCTTT. This codes for CASSLRQAASREGFF.